This TCR beta chain appears in the sequencing data of a study of blood T cell repertoires in COVID-19. The data were produced by immunoSEQ multiplex PCR, yet TCRdb's version contains in-frame clones alone and is incomplete. The sample records about 300,000 clones, roughly 85% being singletons. This CDR3 region has 13 residues. CDR1 is SEHNR, CDR2 FQNEAQ, per germline (reference sequence). V was cut by 7 bases and J by 1 base, with 10 bases left in between. The material sequenced was PBMCs or T cells enriched from blood (not recorded which). This sequence joins TRBV7-9 and TRBJ1-1, with D unclear. The clonotype originates from a woman in her forties or fifties who had recovered from COVID-19. Here the CDR3 reads CASTVSANTEAFF. CDR3 nucleotide sequence: TGTGCCAGCACGGTTAGCGCGAACACTGAAGCTTTCTTT.